This T cell receptor (beta chain) comes out of a study of blood T cell repertoires in COVID-19. For the study at large: Sources were T cells, B-cell-depleted T cells, or PBMCs; the material itself was cDNA or gDNA.

Trimming shortened V by 4 bases and J by 4 bases, and 8 bases separated the two germline ends. This CDR3 comprises 13 residues. Germline assignment: CDR1 LNHDA and CDR2 SQIVND (reference sequence). Some clones are missing from TCRdb's copy, which holds only in-frame ones; the method was immunoSEQ multiplex PCR. Among 65,000 to 90,000 clones listed, roughly 85% were seen once. The chain recombines TRBV19 with TRBJ1-5, with no clear D. The sequence was collected from a man between 60 and 75 years old with active or convalescent COVID-19. The sequenced material came from peripheral blood. For the CDR3, the DNA is TGTGCCAGTAGTACCGGGTTGAATCAGCCCCAGCATTTT. It codes for CASSTGLNQPQHF.